This TCR beta chain was documented in a study of multiple sclerosis patients with progressive multifocal leukoencephalopathy. Findings and limits, study-wide: Most PML patients had lower entropy, suggesting less diverse TRB repertoires.

TCRdb keeps only in-frame clones here, not all; method: immunoSEQ multiplex PCR. Here the sample spans 29,000 or so clones, just under 90% being singletons. Time point: more than five months of natalizumab therapy. Every listed patient previously received interferon beta; all PML patients were women. This clone was counted once. The antigen remains unidentified. Germline lookup yields CDR1 SEHNR and CDR2 FQNEAQ (reference sequence). This CDR3 comprises 16 residues. Trimming took 4 bases from V and 7 from J, leaving 20 bases between them. The genes are TRBV7-9 and TRBJ2-1, with D tentatively TRBD2 (6 bases). Sample: PBMCs, taken from a patient treated with natalizumab. The sequence was collected from a human donor with multiple sclerosis. CDR3: CASSSIGGLKWNEQFF. The CDR3 DNA is TGTGCCAGCAGCTCCATTGGCGGACTAAAATGGAATGAGCAGTTCTTC.